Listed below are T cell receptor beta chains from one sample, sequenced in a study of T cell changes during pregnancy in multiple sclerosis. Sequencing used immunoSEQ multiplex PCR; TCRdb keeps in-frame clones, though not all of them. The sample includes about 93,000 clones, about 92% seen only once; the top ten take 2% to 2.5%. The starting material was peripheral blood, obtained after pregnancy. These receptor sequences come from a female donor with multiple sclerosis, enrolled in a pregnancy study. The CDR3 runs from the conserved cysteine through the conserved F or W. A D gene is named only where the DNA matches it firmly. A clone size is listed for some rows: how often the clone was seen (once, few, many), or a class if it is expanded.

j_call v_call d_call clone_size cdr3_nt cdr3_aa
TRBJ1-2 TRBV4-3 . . TGCGCCAGCAGCCAAGAATTGTCGGGGAACTATGGCTACACCTTC CASSQELSGNYGYTF
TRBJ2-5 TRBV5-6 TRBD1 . TGTGCCAGCAGCCACGCGACAGGGGCGGAGACCCAGTACTTC CASSHATGAETQYF
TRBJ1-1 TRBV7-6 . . TGTGCCAGCAGCCAGGGGTGGAACACTGAAGCTTTCTTT CASSQGWNTEAFF
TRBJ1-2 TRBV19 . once TGTGCCAGTAGGCTTCACCGGGAACCTAACTATGGCTACACCTTC CASRLHREPNYGYTF
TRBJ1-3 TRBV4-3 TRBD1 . TGCGCCAGCAGCCGAGGACAGGGGGCAACAGGAAACACCATATATTTT CASSRGQGATGNTIYF
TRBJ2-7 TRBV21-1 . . TGTGCCAGCAGCAAAACCATCAAACCGATGAAGGGGGATGCCTACGAGCAGTACTTC CASSKTIKPMKGDAYEQYF
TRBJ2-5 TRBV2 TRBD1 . TGTGCCAGCAGTGCGGACAGGACCCAAGAGACCCAGTACTTC CASSADRTQETQYF
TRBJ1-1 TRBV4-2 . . TGTGCCAGCAGCCAAGAAAGTTCACGGGGGACTGAAGCTTTCTTT CASSQESSRGTEAFF
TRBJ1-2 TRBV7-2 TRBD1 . TGTGCCAGCAGCCTGGGACAGGGGCACTATGGCTACACCTTC CASSLGQGHYGYTF
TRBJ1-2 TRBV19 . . TGTGCCAGTAGTAGTTCGAACTATGGCTACACCTTC CASSSSNYGYTF
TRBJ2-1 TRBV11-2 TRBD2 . TGTGCCAGCAGTCTTAGCGGGGCAACCTACAATGAGCAGTTCTTC CASSLSGATYNEQFF
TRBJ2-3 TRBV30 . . TGTGCCTGGAGTGTATTAGTAGATACGCAGTATTTT CAWSVLVDTQYF
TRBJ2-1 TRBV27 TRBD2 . TGTGCCAGCAGTTTACATAGCGGGAGGCGCTACAATGAGCAGTTCTTC CASSLHSGRRYNEQFF
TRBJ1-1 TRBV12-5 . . TGTGCTAGTGGTTTCGTAGCCGGGCCCAGGGCATCCGAAGCTTTCTTT CASGFVAGPRASEAFF
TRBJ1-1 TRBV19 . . TGTGCCAGTAGTATCAGAAAGAACACTGAAGCTTTCTTT CASSIRKNTEAFF
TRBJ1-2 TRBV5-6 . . TGTGCCAGCAGCTTGGCTTCTGACTATGGCTACACCTTC CASSLASDYGYTF
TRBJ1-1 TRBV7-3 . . TGTGCCAGCAGCATGACAGTGAACACTGAAGCTTTCTTT CASSMTVNTEAFF
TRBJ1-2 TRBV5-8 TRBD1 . TGTGCCAGCAGCAAGCCGGGACAGGGGATATATGGCTACACCTTC CASSKPGQGIYGYTF
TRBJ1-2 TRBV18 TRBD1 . TGTGCCAGCTCACCGGACAGGACGAACTATGGCTACACCTTC CASSPDRTNYGYTF
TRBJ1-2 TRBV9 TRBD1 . TGTGCCAGCATGGCCGGACAGGCCGATGGCTACACCTTC CASMAGQADGYTF
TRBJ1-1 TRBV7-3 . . TGTGCCAGCAGCCCTGCGGGGCGAGAGGACACTGAAGCTTTCTTT CASSPAGREDTEAFF
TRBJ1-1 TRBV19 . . TGTGCCAGTAGTTACACGAACACTGAAGCTTTCTTT CASSYTNTEAFF
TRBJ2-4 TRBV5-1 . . TGCGCCAGCAGCTCCCGGCCTGAGGAGTTAGCCAAAAACATTCAGTACTTC CASSSRPEELAKNIQYF
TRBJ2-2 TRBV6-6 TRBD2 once TGTGCCAGCAGCCCGCGGGGGTACACCGGGGAGCTGTTTTTT CASSPRGYTGELFF
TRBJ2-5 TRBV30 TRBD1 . TGTGCCTGGAGCTTGCAGGGGGCTCCGGTGACCCAGTACTTC CAWSLQGAPVTQYF
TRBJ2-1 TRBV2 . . TGTGCCAGCAGTGAAGAGGGGCAGCAGTTCTTC CASSEEGQQFF
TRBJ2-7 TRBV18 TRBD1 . TGTGCCAGCTCACCGGGACAGGGCTCACCCTACGAGCAGTACTTC CASSPGQGSPYEQYF
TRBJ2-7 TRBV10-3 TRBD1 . TGTGCCGGAACCGGGACAGGGAGGTACGAGCAGTACTTC CAGTGTGRYEQYF
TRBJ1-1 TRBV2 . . TGTGCCAGCCTACAGGAGGGCTCTATCATGAACACTGAAGCTTTCTTT CASLQEGSIMNTEAFF
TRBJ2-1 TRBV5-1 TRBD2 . TGCGCCAGCAGCTGGCTAGCGGGGGGCCCCGGCGTCAATGAGCAGTTCTTC CASSWLAGGPGVNEQFF
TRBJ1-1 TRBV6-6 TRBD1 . TGTGCCAGCAGTGGACAGGGGAACACTGAAGCTTTCTTT CASSGQGNTEAFF
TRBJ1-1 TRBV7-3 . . TGTGCCAGCAGCCTGGACTCTGGCACTGAAGCTTTCTTT CASSLDSGTEAFF
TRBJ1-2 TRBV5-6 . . TGTGCCAGCAGCTTTACAAGTAACTATGGCTACACCTTC CASSFTSNYGYTF
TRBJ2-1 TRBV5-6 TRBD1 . TGTGCCAGCAGCTTGACAGGGGAGAATGAGCAGTTCTTC CASSLTGENEQFF
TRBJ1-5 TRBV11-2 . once TGTGCCAGCAGCTCAGGAGGACAGTATAGCAATCAGCCCCAGCATTTT CASSSGGQYSNQPQHF
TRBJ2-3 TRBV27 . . TGTGCCATACGTACCTCTTCGGGGGAGCGGGGCACAGATACGCAGTATTTT CAIRTSSGERGTDTQYF
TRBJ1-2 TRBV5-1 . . TGCGCCAGCAGGGACCTACGGAGGGACGGCTACACCTTC CASRDLRRDGYTF
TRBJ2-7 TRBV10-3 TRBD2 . TGTGCCATCAGTGAGTCCCCCCGCGCGGGGGACGAGCAGTACTTC CAISESPRAGDEQYF
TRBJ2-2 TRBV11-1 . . TGTGCCAGCAGTCCGTGGCAGACGAACACCGGGGAGCTGTTTTTT CASSPWQTNTGELFF
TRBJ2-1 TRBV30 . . TGTGCCTGGAGTTTCCTTAGCTCCTACAATGAGCAGTTCTTC CAWSFLSSYNEQFF
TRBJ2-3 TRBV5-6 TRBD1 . TGTGCCAGCAGCCCCCAGGGGGGCACAGATACGCAGTATTTT CASSPQGGTDTQYF
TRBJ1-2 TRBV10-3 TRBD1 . TGTGCCATCAGTGATTGGGACAGGGAAAACTATGGCTACACCTTC CAISDWDRENYGYTF
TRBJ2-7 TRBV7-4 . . TGTGCCAGCAGCCTCGAATCTGAACCGGGAGTCTGTGACGAGCAGTACTTC CASSLESEPGVCDEQYF
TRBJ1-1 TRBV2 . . TGTGCCAGCAGAGAGGGTCATTATAACACTGAAGCTTTCTTT CASREGHYNTEAFF
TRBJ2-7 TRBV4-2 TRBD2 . TGTGCCAGCAGCCAAGAAAGTAGGCGGGAGCCCTACGAGCAGTACTTC CASSQESRREPYEQYF
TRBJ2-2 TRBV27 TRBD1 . TGTGCCAGCACCCACCTACCCAGACAGGGGAACACCGGGGAGCTGTTTTTT CASTHLPRQGNTGELFF
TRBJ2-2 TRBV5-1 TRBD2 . TGCGCCAGCAGCCCCCTGAGCGGGAGAGACACCGGGGAGCTGTTTTTT CASSPLSGRDTGELFF
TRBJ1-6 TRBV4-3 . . TGCGCCAGCAGCCGCGACAGTACCTATAATTCACCCCTCCACTTT CASSRDSTYNSPLHF
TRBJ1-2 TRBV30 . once TGTGCCTGGAGTGGACAGAATGGCTACACCTTC CAWSGQNGYTF
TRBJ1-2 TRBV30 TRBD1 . TGTGCCCTATCAGCCGGGACAGGGGAGCGCTACACCTTC CALSAGTGERYTF
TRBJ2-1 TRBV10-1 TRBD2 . TGCGCCAGCAGTCCTAGCGGGAGTAAGATCTACAATGAGCAGTTCTTC CASSPSGSKIYNEQFF
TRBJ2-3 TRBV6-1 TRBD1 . TGTGCCAGCAGACCCGGGACAGGGGATGCAGATACGCAGTATTTT CASRPGTGDADTQYF
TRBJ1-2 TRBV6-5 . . TGTGCCAGCAGTTTTCAGGAAGGTGGCTACACCTTC CASSFQEGGYTF